The T cell receptor (beta chain) under discussion was sequenced for a study of response to subunit inactivated influenza vaccine. CDR1 and CDR2 (germline): SGDLS, YYNGEE. There are 14 residues in the CDR3. Trimming stripped 2 bases from V and 5 bases from J, with 13 bases between. TCRdb re-called the RT-PCR reads through MiXCR, storing one row per CDR3 protein. Of more than 450,000 distinct CDR3 sequences detected, around 10% appear once; the ten largest clones hold roughly 9.6%. This clonotype was observed a handful of times. Its antigen is undetermined. Whole-study findings and limits: A suggestion made by the authors is that each seasonal influenza vaccination recruits few new T cells.

These data also formed part of another study, on T cells expressing NK-cell markers. As that study records: Production of TCR beta cDNA relied on 5'RACE template switching with UMIs. Each TCR beta repertoire originated in sorted T cells that were CD3+CD56+NKG2C+, CD3+CD56+NKG2C- or CD3+CD56-NKG2C+.

Sequences were derived from PBMCs from blood, sampled on the day of vaccination. This chain joins TRBV9 and TRBJ2-5; D may be TRBD1 (5 bases). This TCR was sampled from a man aged 45-60 years who received an inactivated influenza vaccine. In DNA, the CDR3 is TGTGCCAGCAGCGTGACAGTCGGCTACGAGACCCAGTACTTC. This translates into CASSVTVGYETQYF.